This T cell receptor (beta chain) originates from a study of blood T cell repertoires in COVID-19. The germline V gene has CDR1 LGHNA and CDR2 YSLEER. CDR3 length: 15 amino acids. V gave up 2 bases and J gave up 2 bases; unmatched junction bases: 2. Only one count was recorded for this clone. Cohort allocation depended upon clinical history that participants reported. Study processing details: Estimated nucleated cell counts came from reference gene primer amplification. The method was immunoSEQ multiplex PCR; TCRdb's version includes in-frame clones alone and lacks a portion of them. V, J and clone size reflect that table, while D and trimming were determined from the DNA. The repertoire holds under 300,000 clones, about nine tenths seen once, with about 6% in the top ten.

The sequence was collected from a young woman with acute COVID-19. Sequenced: PBMCs or T cells enriched from blood (not recorded which). The chain combines TRBV4-3 with TRBJ2-7; 11 nucleotides agree with TRBD1. CDR3 residues: CASSQPGQGAYEQYF. The CDR3 DNA reads as TGCGCCAGCAGCCAACCGGGACAGGGGGCCTACGAGCAGTACTTC.